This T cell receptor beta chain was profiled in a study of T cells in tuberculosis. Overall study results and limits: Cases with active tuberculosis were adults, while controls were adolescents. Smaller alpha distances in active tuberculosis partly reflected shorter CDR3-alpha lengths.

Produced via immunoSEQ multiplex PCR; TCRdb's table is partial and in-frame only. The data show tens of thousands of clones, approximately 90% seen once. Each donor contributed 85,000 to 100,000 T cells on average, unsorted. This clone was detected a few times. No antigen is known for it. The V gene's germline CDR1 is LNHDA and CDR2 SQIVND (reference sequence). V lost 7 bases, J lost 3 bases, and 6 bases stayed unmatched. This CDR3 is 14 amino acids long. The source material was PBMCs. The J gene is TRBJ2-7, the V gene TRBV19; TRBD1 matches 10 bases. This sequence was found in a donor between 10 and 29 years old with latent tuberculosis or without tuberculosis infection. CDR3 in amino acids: CASMSRDRGYEQYF. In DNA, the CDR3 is TGTGCCAGTATGAGCCGGGACAGGGGCTACGAGCAGTACTTC. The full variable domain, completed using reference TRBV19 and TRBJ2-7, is DGGITQSPKYLFRKEGQNVTLSCEQNLNHDAMYWYRQDPGQGLRLIYYSQIVNDFQKGDIAEGYSVSREKKESFPLTVTSAQKNPTAFYLCASMSRDRGYEQYFGPGTRLTVT.